The source of this T cell receptor beta chain is a study of control samples from healthy donors and cancer patients. The assay was immunoSEQ multiplex PCR, and TCRdb's table has in-frame clones only and misses some. The sample includes about 110,000 clones, less than 95% of them seen just once. CDR3 length: 14 amino acids. The V end was cut by 5 bases, the J end by 6 bases, with 13 bases between. Germline values: CDR1 SNHLY, CDR2 FYNNEI. The clonotype was recovered from a human donor in good health. The donor label of this sample is uncertain. V is TRBV2 and J is TRBJ2-2, with D possibly being TRBD1 (5 bases). The sequenced material came from blood. As DNA, the CDR3 is TGTGCCAGCAGTATAATCACAGGCTCCGGGGAGCTGTTTTTT. Translated, it gives CASSIITGSGELFF.